Presented here are 32 T cell receptor beta chains from one specimen sequenced in a study of T cells after posttransplantation cyclophosphamide. TCRdb's table, derived via immunoSEQ multiplex PCR, lists solely in-frame clones and lacks some. The specimen has under 50,000 clones, none found just once. Material for sequencing was PBMCs. These receptors originate from a man in his forties in good health, CMV-negative, and a related stem cell transplant donor.

This clone appeared many times. This chain joins TRBV18 and TRBJ1-1; 9 positions match TRBD1. V was clipped by 2 bases and J by 3 bases; unmatched bases: 1. CDR1 is KGHSH, CDR2 LQKENI, per germline. The CDR3 contains 14 residues. CDR3 protein: CASSPRDRDTEAFF. In nucleotides, the CDR3 is TGTGCCAGCTCACCAAGGGACAGGGACACTGAAGCTTTCTTT.

This clone has a count of ten or more. This chain joins TRBV6-7 and TRBJ2-7, with 11 bases fitting TRBD2. TRBV6-7 is flagged as an ORF with uncertain function. The CDR3 runs to 19 residues. The V segment lost 2 bases and the J segment 2 bases; nucleotides outside the gene matches: 14. The CDR3 loop reads CASSYPGLAAPIQPYEQYF. CDR3 nucleotides: TGTGCCAGCAGTTACCCGGGACTAGCGGCCCCGATACAACCCTACGAGCAGTACTTC.

This clone was observed at least ten times. CDR3 coding DNA: TGTGCCAGCGGGTTTCGACAGGACCGCCAGCCCCAGCATTTT. As protein: CASGFRQDRQPQHF. The V call is TRBV21-1, the J call TRBJ1-5; the D call of TRBD1 is as the table states it, not checked on the DNA. TRBV21-1 is labeled a pseudogene. CDR3 length: 14 amino acids.

In its sample, this clone was seen many times. This sequence joins TRBV6-5 and TRBJ2-7; a possible D gene is TRBD1 (6 bases). Trimming cost V 6 bases and J 5 bases, with 11 bases left between them. From germline, CDR1 is MNHEY and CDR2 SVGAGI. This CDR3 has 12 residues. The CDR3 loop reads CASSVRGHEQYF. CDR3 DNA sequence: TGTGCCAGCAGCGTCAGGGGCCACGAGCAGTACTTC.

This clone has a count of ten or more. The DNA for the CDR3 is TGTGCCTGGAGGACCAGGGGTATTAACACCATATATTTT. It yields the protein CAWRTRGINTIYF. This rearrangement joins TRBV30 to TRBJ1-3, with a tentative D call TRBD1 (6 bases). Germline CDR1 is GTSNPN and CDR2 is SVGIG (reference sequence). The CDR3 runs 13 residues. Deletions cut 3 bases from V and 7 bases from J, with 13 bases between.

This clone was observed many times. The J gene is TRBJ1-1, the V gene TRBV28, with D perhaps TRBD1 (5 bases). The CDR3 contains 13 residues. Germline V gene lookup returns CDR1 MDHEN and CDR2 SYDVKM. V shed 2 bases and J shed 1 base, with 5 bases lying between them. The CDR3 protein is CASSLTGNTEAFF. The CDR3 DNA reads TGTGCCAGCAGTTTAACAGGGAACACTGAAGCTTTCTTT.

This clone was found many times. The V gene is TRBV18, the J gene TRBJ2-1, with 8 bases identical to TRBD1. This CDR3 is built from 20 residues. V lost 0 bases and J lost 7; bases outside the gene matches: 20. CDR1 KGHSH and CDR2 LQKENI come from the germline V gene. The CDR3 sequence: CASSPPSRGRGLGDANEQFF. The CDR3 nucleotides are TGTGCCAGCTCACCACCGTCCAGGGGGCGCGGGTTAGGAGATGCGAATGAGCAGTTCTTC.

This clone was detected ten times or more. The chain is built from TRBV7-2 and TRBJ1-2; 7 nucleotides align to TRBD1. Germline loops: CDR1 SGHTA, CDR2 FQGNSA. Losses at the gene ends were 7 bases for V and 8 bases for J; bases not matched to a gene: 22. There are 17 residues in the CDR3. The CDR3 coding sequence is TGTGCCAGCACCAGCGATGGGGTTTTCACAGGGGCGGGGGGCTACACCTTC. This translates into CASTSDGVFTGAGGYTF.

This clone was found many times. One end of the junction is discordant with germline, which a read error may explain. The chain joins TRBV7-7 to TRBJ2-7; no definite D call. The germline V gene has CDR1 SSHAT and CDR2 FNYEAQ (reference sequence). This CDR3 spans 13 amino acids. The CDR3 coding sequence is TGTGCTAGCAGCTTAGCCCAGGACTACGAGCAGTACTTC. Translated: CASSLAQDYEQYF.

In its sample, this clone was seen many times. CDR3 in amino acids: CASTSSGGGDQPQHF. The CDR3 nucleotides read TGTGCCAGTACCTCATCCGGCGGGGGAGATCAGCCCCAGCATTTT. V usage is TRBV19 and J usage is TRBJ1-5, with D perhaps matching TRBD1 (5 bases). This CDR3 is built from 15 residues. V was cut by 7 bases and J by 5 bases, with 18 bases left in between. Germline V gene lookup returns CDR1 LNHDA and CDR2 SQIVND (reference sequence).

The sample holds many counts of this clone. The chain carries TRBV28 and TRBJ2-7; D gene unclear. Trimming cost V 6 bases and J 5 bases, with 14 bases left between them. CDR1 is MDHEN and CDR2 is SYDVKM in the germline V gene. The CDR3 is 13 residues long. The CDR3 here is CASSPQVSDEQYF. The CDR3 DNA reads TGTGCCAGCAGCCCCCAGGTGTCGGACGAGCAGTACTTC.

This clone was seen at least ten times. This CDR3 is CASSWGEREAGELFF. In nucleotides, the CDR3 is TGTGCCAGCAGTTGGGGAGAGCGGGAGGCCGGGGAGCTGTTTTTT. The chain joins TRBV28 to TRBJ2-2; 9 bases are a match to TRBD2. CDR1 is MDHEN and CDR2 is SYDVKM in the germline V gene. Trimming removed 4 bases from V and 6 bases from J; junction bases left unmatched: 6. This CDR3 is built from 15 residues.

This clone was observed many times. The chain links TRBV29-1 to TRBJ2-5; 7 nucleotides match TRBD1. The CDR3 length is 15 residues. Unmatched junction bases numbered 16, after V lost 7 bases and J lost 5 bases. Per the germline V gene, CDR1 is SQVTM and CDR2 is ANQGSEA. In DNA form, the CDR3 reads TGCAGCGCTCCAACAGGGGCCCGGGCTCGTGAGACCCAGTACTTC. This encodes CSAPTGARARETQYF.

This clone was counted ten times or more. The chain uses TRBV6-6 and TRBJ1-2; 7 nucleotides line up with TRBD1. CDR3 size: 13 residues. Germline CDR1 and CDR2: MNHNY and SVGAGI (reference sequence). Unmatched junction bases numbered 2, after V lost 2 bases and J lost 5 bases. For the CDR3, the DNA is TGTGCCAGCAGTTACGCGACAGGGTATGGCTACACCTTC. Its translation is CASSYATGYGYTF.

This clone was detected ten times or more. The chain has TRBV6-4 and TRBJ2-2; D not resolved. V gave up 7 bases and J gave up 6 bases, with 15 bases separating them. Germline V gene data show CDR1 as MRHNA and CDR2 as SNTAGT. This CDR3 has 14 amino acids. CDR3 nucleotides: TGTGCCAGCAAGAGCAACCTAGATTCCGGGGAGCTGTTTTTT. Protein product: CASKSNLDSGELFF.

Many counts were recorded for this clone. The chain has TRBV28 and TRBJ2-3; TRBD1 matches at 9 bases. J was trimmed by 2 bases and V by 5 bases; bases with no gene match: 5. Germline CDR1 and CDR2: MDHEN and SYDVKM. This CDR3 has 15 amino acids. CDR3 DNA: TGTGCCAGCAGTCAGGACAGGGGTATCACAGATACGCAGTATTTT. This encodes CASSQDRGITDTQYF.

This clone has at least ten counts. V and J are TRBV12-5 and TRBJ2-3; D call uncertain. V gave up 5 bases and J gave up 5 bases, with 11 bases separating them. CDR3 size: 13 residues. The germline V gene has CDR1 LGHNT and CDR2 FRNRAP. The CDR3 bases are TGTGCTAGTGGTCGGGTACTTGAAGATACGCAGTATTTT. It translates to CASGRVLEDTQYF.

This clone was picked up many times. The chain employs TRBV28 and TRBJ1-1; D might be TRBD1 (6 bases). This CDR3 region has 12 residues. In germline, CDR1 is MDHEN, CDR2 SYDVKM. V lost 2 bases and J lost 10, with 11 bases in between. Here the CDR3 reads CASSLVGAAAFF. Written as DNA, the CDR3 is TGTGCCAGCAGTTTAGTGGGGGCGGCAGCTTTCTTT.

This clone was seen repeatedly, ten times or more. The chain is built from TRBV27 and TRBJ2-1; 13 nucleotides match TRBD2. CDR1 is MNHEY, CDR2 SMNVEV, per germline (reference sequence). The CDR3 is 18 residues long. V dropped 0 bases and J dropped 9; count of bases not matched to a gene: 11. The CDR3: CASSLSNVGLAGVTEQFF. In DNA form, the CDR3 reads TGTGCCAGCAGTTTATCGAATGTTGGACTAGCGGGAGTCACTGAGCAGTTCTTC.

This clone was picked up many times. This chain links TRBV27 with TRBJ2-4, with 9 positions matching TRBD1. The trim removed 5 bases at V and 8 bases at J, leaving 4 bases unmatched. The CDR3 covers 13 residues. The germline gives CDR1 MNHEY, CDR2 SMNVEV (reference sequence). CDR3 DNA sequence: TGTGCCAGCAGTAACCGGGACAGGGACATTCAGTACTTC. This encodes CASSNRDRDIQYF.

Many counts were recorded for this clone. The rearrangement links TRBV19 to TRBJ2-2, with D possibly TRBD1 on 5 matching bases. Germline V lookup: CDR1 LNHDA, CDR2 SQIVND (reference sequence). Trimming took off 7 bases at V and 4 bases at J, with 13 bases between the two ends. CDR3 length equals 14 residues. Written as DNA, the CDR3 is TGTGCCAGTATCCCTAGGGGATTCACCGGGGAGCTGTTTTTT. The encoded protein is CASIPRGFTGELFF.

At least ten counts were recorded for this clone. The rearrangement uses TRBV11-3 and TRBJ2-1; D call uncertain. Trimming shortened V by 6 bases and J by 5 bases, and 11 bases separated the two germline ends. This CDR3 contains 13 residues. Germline values: CDR1 SGHNT, CDR2 YENEEA. The CDR3 loop reads CASSLTENNEQFF. The CDR3 DNA is TGTGCCAGCAGTCTCACTGAAAACAATGAGCAGTTCTTC.

This clone was recorded a few times. The rearrangement links TRBV27 to TRBJ2-5, with TRBD2 as a possible D gene (6 bases). V gave up 6 bases and J gave up 3 bases, with 20 bases separating them. This CDR3 spans 16 amino acids. Germline lookup yields CDR1 MNHEY and CDR2 SMNVEV (reference sequence). The CDR3: CASSPPGIGGKETQYF. The CDR3 nucleotides read TGTGCCAGCAGCCCACCCGGTATAGGAGGGAAAGAGACCCAGTACTTC.

This clone was counted ten times or more. The J gene is TRBJ2-7, the V gene TRBV18; the match to TRBD2 covers 7 bases. CDR1 is KGHSH and CDR2 is LQKENI in the germline V gene. The CDR3 sequence is 14 residues long. V dropped 6 bases and J dropped 3; count of bases not matched to a gene: 8. The CDR3 protein is CASSRSGLLYEQYF. The CDR3 DNA is TGTGCCAGCTCTCGATCGGGACTACTCTACGAGCAGTACTTC.

This clone was observed many times. The J gene is TRBJ2-3, the V gene TRBV4-1; 8 nucleotides agree with TRBD2. Trimming cost V 2 bases and J 8 bases; bases outside gene matches: 12. This CDR3 comprises 16 residues. The germline V gene encodes CDR1 MGHRA and CDR2 YSYEKL. The CDR3 sequence is CASSQLLADGSGTQYF. The CDR3 bases are TGCGCCAGCAGCCAATTACTAGCGGACGGGAGCGGTACGCAGTATTTT.

Many counts were recorded for this clone. V is TRBV9 and J is TRBJ2-7, with 7 bases that match TRBD1. J was trimmed by 2 bases and V by 3 bases; bases with no gene match: 5. Germline V CDR1 and CDR2: SGDLS, YYNGEE. The CDR3 covers 14 residues. CDR3: CASSGRDSTYEQYF. CDR3 nucleotide sequence: TGTGCCAGCAGCGGACGGGACAGCACCTACGAGCAGTACTTC.

Many counts were recorded for this clone. This sequence joins TRBV27 and TRBJ2-7; D possibly corresponds to TRBD1 (6 bases). V lost 4 bases to trimming and J lost 4 bases, with 14 bases between them. The CDR3 contains 14 residues. Germline V gives CDR1 MNHEY, CDR2 SMNVEV (reference sequence). The CDR3 DNA reads as TGTGCCAGCAGTTCAGGGGCAGGATATTACGAGCAGTACTTC. Amino acids: CASSSGAGYYEQYF.

This clone occurred many times. J is TRBJ2-3 and V is TRBV28; 9 nucleotides align to TRBD1. With V trimmed by 6 bases and J by 5 bases, 6 bases remained unmatched. CDR3 length: 14 amino acids. Germline V gene sequence: CDR1 MDHEN, CDR2 SYDVKM. This chain's CDR3 is CASRWDREVDTQYF. CDR3 bases: TGTGCCAGCAGATGGGACAGGGAGGTAGATACGCAGTATTTT.

This clone came up many times. This chain joins TRBV2 and TRBJ2-2; 10 positions agree with TRBD1. Germline V gene sequence: CDR1 SNHLY, CDR2 FYNNEI. Trimming cost V 6 bases and J 7 bases; bases outside gene matches: 20. The CDR3 length is 19 residues. CDR3 coding DNA: TGTGCCAGCAGCCTAGTCCCGGGACAGGGGCTCGGGAACCTCGGGGAGCTGTTTTTT. Amino acids: CASSLVPGQGLGNLGELFF. Drawing the rest from reference TRBV2 and TRBJ2-2, the complete variable domain is EPEVTQTPSHQVTQMGQEVILRCVPISNHLYFYWYRQILGQKVEFLVSFYNNEISEKSEIFDDQFSVERPDGSNFTLKIRSTKLEDSAMYFCASSLVPGQGLGNLGELFFGEGSRLTVL.

At least ten counts were recorded for this clone. V usage is TRBV5-6 and J usage is TRBJ2-7; TRBD2 might be the D (5 bases). The V gene lost 1 base and the J gene lost 3 bases, with 8 bases spanning the gap. The CDR3 loop spans 13 amino acids. Germline assignment: CDR1 SGHDT and CDR2 YYEEEE. This CDR3 is CASSLTADYEQYF. As DNA, the CDR3 is TGTGCCAGCAGCTTGACAGCGGACTACGAGCAGTACTTC.

This clone appeared many times. The chain links TRBV4-2 to TRBJ2-1, with 8 nucleotides matching TRBD2. The CDR3 runs to 16 residues. Germline V lookup: CDR1 LGHNA, CDR2 YNFKEQ. V lost 0 bases and J lost 6; bases outside the gene matches: 7. The CDR3 region has the DNA TGTGCCAGCAGCCAAGATGGGTCTGGGACTAGCAATGAGCAGTTCTTC. It specifies CASSQDGSGTSNEQFF.

In its sample, this clone was seen many times. The chain employs TRBV28 and TRBJ2-5; D not resolved. CDR1 and CDR2 (germline): MDHEN, SYDVKM. V shed 5 bases and J shed 7 bases, with 14 bases lying between them. The CDR3 length is 13 residues. For the CDR3, the DNA is TGTGCCAGCAGTCGGTCAGCAACGGGGACCCAGTACTTC. Encoded protein: CASSRSATGTQYF.